This TCR beta chain was profiled in a study of T cell responses to AZD1222 COVID-19 vaccine (dated by TCRdb to the early 2020s). At the level of the whole study: TCR sequencing was performed for 230 to 250 trial participants, of whom around 200 were given two doses of AZD1222 and around 25 were given two doses of MenACWY control vaccine. Trial participants were enrolled by age into 18-55, 56-69 and 70-plus year subgroups, with roughly 160, 29 and 62 TCR-sequenced participants respectively. What the study reported, not specific to this receptor: Reportedly, almost half of the unique spike-specific TCRs recognized epitopes lying outside the regions that are mutated in the B.1.351 and B.1.1.7 variants. Conclusions about previously exposed vaccinees are limited, since just five or six AZD1222 recipients were seropositive for SARS-CoV-2 at baseline. The 56-69-year group was small, and its depth increase did not reach significance, likely because of low power. The vaccine-associated CD4 TCRs covered the entire spike protein, and the dominant responses fell in regions 160-218 and 743-854. No day 14 peak-response samples were available, so repertoires were characterized only after the peak T cell response. Participants were mostly white British, with more females than males. The authors suggested clonal diversity may have been underestimated. After two AZD1222 doses, both the breadth and the depth of spike-specific TCRs were significantly higher than at day 0 and than in MenACWY recipients.

CDR1 and CDR2 (MDHEN, SYDVKM) derive from the germline V gene. V is shortened by 2 bases, J by 3 bases, and the region joining them spans 5 bases. Including cysteine and phenylalanine, the CDR3 has 12 amino acids. Of all the DNA, just the CDR3 is kept, 36 bases in frame from base 1. Details on this clone: It has no known antigen specificity. The sample holds no much larger clone one base away, and base qualities are not on file.

The CDR3 regions of human TCRbeta chains were analyzed by immunosequencing. The source study handled its data this way. TCRs in the repertoires were matched against a reference library of SARS-CoV-2-specific TCRs that had been generated with the MIRA antigen-specificity platform. Breadth meant the fraction of unique TCRs that were SARS-CoV-2-associated, whereas depth meant the fraction of total T cells that were SARS-CoV-2-associated. Using the MIRA data, every spike-specific TCR was mapped to the spike region that the TCR reacted to and assigned to either a CD4 or a CD8 class. Log10-transformed breadth and depth values were compared by one-way ANOVA with Sidak's multiple comparisons tests. TCRdb provides this immuneACCESS table in a form limited to in-frame rearrangements. Some clones are lacking; in checked studies, under half of them reflect an unresolved V gene, and why the rest are absent is not known. Clonal size and the V and J genes are those of that table, whereas D and trimming came from the DNA. This sample gives roughly 150,000 clones in total; around 85% of them show up just once. In total, the top ten clones hold more than 6.5% of the sample.

What this sample's time point label stands for: sample from adult after SARS-CoV-2 infection, after symptom onset. A couple of convalescent COVID-19 patients, sampled after symptom onset from adults with prior SARS-CoV-2 infection, were also TCR-sequenced for comparison. Rearrangement joined TRBV28 to TRBJ2-7; there is no confident call for the D gene. The starting material was peripheral blood, obtained after recovery from COVID-19. This TCR was sampled from an adult who had recovered from COVID-19. The sequenced DNA is TGTGCCAGCAGTTTAGGGTACTACGAGCAGTACTTC. This translates into CASSLGYYEQYF.